These T cell receptor beta chains were read from a single sample in a study of T cell changes during pregnancy in multiple sclerosis. Assay: immunoSEQ multiplex PCR; the TCRdb copy retains only in-frame clones and omits some. Of more than 80,000 clones listed, roughly 95% are singletons. The sample here was peripheral blood, taken in the second trimester of pregnancy. Receptors were obtained from a female donor with multiple sclerosis, enrolled in a pregnancy study. Each CDR3 is given with its conserved first and last residue. Not every row has a clone size; where given, it reads once, few, many or a size class.

>TRBV5-6|TRBJ2-7|-
CASSFGIWSSYEQYF
>TRBV30|TRBJ2-3|-
CAWSDQGPDTQYF
>TRBV6-6|TRBJ1-2|-
CASSAAGQARGGYTF
>TRBV9|TRBJ1-2|-
CASSSGQGNGYTF
>TRBV2|TRBJ1-2|-
CASSVARGYTF
>TRBV5-1|TRBJ2-2|-
CASSLGQSTGELFF
>TRBV29-1|TRBJ1-1|-
CSVDPSDSRNTEAFF
>TRBV7-9|TRBJ2-7|-
CASSLAGGGNSYEQYF
>TRBV28|TRBJ2-5|-
CASSPRLGIAETQYF
>TRBV9|TRBJ2-7|-
CASSVGDRGRAEQYF
>TRBV27|TRBJ2-2|-
CASSPHRSRGGELFF
>TRBV9|TRBJ1-1|-
CASSVTGVSTEAFF
>TRBV19|TRBJ1-1|-
CASSVLTEAFF
>TRBV4-1|TRBJ1-1|many
CASSQDRGARTEAFF
>TRBV7-9|TRBJ2-7|-
CASGTGQGEQYF
>TRBV6-5|TRBJ2-2|-
CASRGAGLITGELFF
>TRBV6-5|TRBJ1-4|few
CASSYQGEGEKLFF
>TRBV21-1|TRBJ2-7|-
CASSKDGGVSYEQYF
>TRBV5-4|TRBJ2-7|-
CASSDRPTVYEQYF
>TRBV29-1|TRBJ1-2|-
CSVVSGGHGYTF
>TRBV4-1|TRBJ2-7|-
CASSQPTGGSYEQYF
>TRBV9|TRBJ2-5|-
CASSVGSGDLETQYF
>TRBV30|TRBJ2-3|-
CAWTPIGGSGDTQYF
>TRBV13|TRBJ2-7|-
CASGKGGSRSEQYF
>TRBV28|TRBJ1-5|-
CASSLTQGGGQPQHF
>TRBV9|TRBJ2-7|-
CASSVDASGSWYEQYF
>TRBV11-2|TRBJ2-7|-
CASRASASYEQYF
>TRBV11-2|TRBJ2-1|-
CASSLAPGQGYNEQFF
>TRBV4-3|TRBJ2-1|-
CASSQDRGTRGQFF
>TRBV6-1|TRBJ2-1|-
CASSENLSGSYNEQFF
>TRBV5-5|TRBJ1-2|-
CASSFSGDLINYGYTF
>TRBV29-1|TRBJ1-4|-
CSVRGDRREEKLFF
>TRBV4-1|TRBJ2-7|-
CASSQEKSGRYYEQYF
>TRBV19|TRBJ2-2|-
CASSWNGAGYTGELFF
>TRBV19|TRBJ1-5|-
CASKETGGLSNQPQHF
>TRBV30|TRBJ2-2|-
CARGGVGNTGELFF
>TRBV5-6|TRBJ2-5|-
CASSLGREETQYF
>TRBV7-2|TRBJ2-1|-
CASSLGLAGAYNEQFF
>TRBV27|TRBJ1-4|-
CATGTVNEKLFF
>TRBV15|TRBJ1-2|-
CATSSGGLDSYGYTF
>TRBV19|TRBJ2-7|-
CASSIYSGALYEQYF
>TRBV5-5|TRBJ2-2|-
CASSLAPGQGGTGELFF
>TRBV19|TRBJ1-5|-
CASSIFPSSNQPQHF
>TRBV10-1|TRBJ2-7|-
CASSHVLSPYEQYF
>TRBV9|TRBJ2-5|-
CASSVDRSRRETQYF
>TRBV5-8|TRBJ1-1|once
CASSPYAGTGHIEAFF
>TRBV15|TRBJ1-5|-
CATSRGTGIAQPQHF
>TRBV6-1|TRBJ2-7|-
CASSETSGRLATYEQYF
>TRBV6-1|TRBJ2-1|-
CASSERLAGGDNEQFF
>TRBV15|TRBJ1-2|-
CATSRRNSGTGKGYTF
>TRBV19|TRBJ2-1|-
CASSFGTSLTYNEQFF
>TRBV7-9|TRBJ2-5|-
CASSKLAGANKKYQETQYF
>TRBV18|TRBJ1-1|-
CASSPGRTEAFF
>TRBV5-6|TRBJ1-2|-
CASKQGASANYGYTF
>TRBV2|TRBJ2-3|-
CASKGQGRNTDTQYF